Listed here are 6 T cell receptor beta chains from one sample, sequenced in a study of T cells expressing NK-cell markers. From its re-call of the 5' RACE reads, TCRdb lists each CDR3 protein once, without DNA. Reported are about half a million distinct CDR3 sequences; the ten largest clones contain more than 1.4%. The sample consisted of blood T cells: a sorted CD56 or NKG2C T cell subset, CD4+ or CD8+ T cells, or bulk PBMC T cells (not recorded which). Every receptor here comes from a woman aged 50 to 60 in good health.

The chain links TRBV15 to TRBJ2-7; TCRdb picks TRBD1, but there is no DNA to check that call. This CDR3 has 15 residues. CDR1 is LNHNV and CDR2 is YYDKDF in the germline V gene (reference sequence). CDR3 sequence: CATSRPGTGPYEQYF.

The chain has TRBV29-1 and TRBJ2-1; TCRdb's D call of TRBD2 is untestable without DNA. The germline V gene encodes CDR1 SQVTM and CDR2 ANQGSEA. This CDR3 spans 12 amino acids. This CDR3 is CSVVRGGNEQFF.

J is TRBJ1-6 and V is TRBV6-5; TCRdb selects TRBD1, and the lack of DNA leaves this call unchecked. The CDR3 covers 13 residues. Germline loops: CDR1 MNHEY, CDR2 SVGAGI. The CDR3 reads CASMGDHNSPLHF.

V gene TRBV2 combines with J gene TRBJ2-2; the TCRdb call, TRBD2, lacks DNA for checking. The germline CDR1 and CDR2 sequences are SNHLY and FYNNEI. The CDR3 contains 15 residues. This chain's CDR3 is CASRLEVANTGELFF. The full variable domain, its missing parts supplied by reference TRBV2 and TRBJ2-2, is EPEVTQTPSHQVTQMGQEVILRCVPISNHLYFYWYRQILGQKVEFLVSFYNNEISEKSEIFDDQFSVERPDGSNFTLKIRSTKLEDSAMYFCASRLEVANTGELFFGEGSRLTVL.

V gene TRBV7-2 combines with J gene TRBJ2-7; without DNA, the TCRdb call of TRBD2 cannot be checked. Per germline, CDR1 SGHTA and CDR2 FQGNSA. The CDR3 extends over 15 amino acids. The CDR3 sequence is CASSLTSGRAGEQYF. The variable domain in full, with the rest retrieved from reference TRBV7-2 and TRBJ2-7, is GAGVSQSPSNKVTEKGKDVELRCDPISGHTALYWYRQSLGQGLEFLIYFQGNSAPDKSGLPSDRFSAERTGGSVSTLTIQRTQQEDSAVYLCASSLTSGRAGEQYFGPGTRLTVT.

This chain joins TRBV6-6 and TRBJ2-4; TCRdb outputs TRBD1, but without DNA this stays unchecked. Germline V gives CDR1 MNHNY, CDR2 SVGAGI (reference sequence). The CDR3 length is 16 residues. The CDR3 spells CASSYRGRAAKNIQYF.